This TCR beta chain originates from a study of identical twins. There are a few counts of this clonotype. What it binds is unknown. cDNA molecules carried unique molecular identifiers, and template switching added a universal primer site. TCRdb independently ran MiXCR on the 5' RACE reads; one entry per CDR3 protein. The repertoire consists of approximately 890,000 distinct CDR3 sequences, with around 12% occurring once and the leading ten covering around 1.6%. Whole-study findings and limits: Invariant populations such as MAIT and iNKT cells could partly muddle zero-insertion analyses. The study reached conclusions through statistical analysis that was cross-sectional, not following the same donors.

The same sample was also used in a study of yellow fever vaccine responses in identical twins. That source adds: Among the twins, the vaccine T cell response reportedly seemed partly convergent and partly personalized.

Source material: PBMCs. This receptor was obtained from a young woman in good health.

The CDR3 protein is CSAPTENTEAFF. In DNA, the CDR3 is TGCAGTGCCCCGACAGAGAACACTGAAGCTTTCTTT. The genes are TRBV20-1 and TRBJ1-1, with D tentatively TRBD1 (5 bases). V was cut by 6 bases and J by 1 base, with 9 bases left in between. CDR3 length: 12 residues. Germline CDR1 and CDR2: DFQATT and SNEGSKA (reference sequence).